This T cell receptor beta chain was sequenced in a study of T cell repertoires in cytomegalovirus infection. This clonotype was seen many times. Antigen unknown. This CDR3 contains 13 residues. V gave up 0 bases and J gave up 5 bases; unmatched junction bases: 0. Per the germline V gene, CDR1 is LGHNA and CDR2 is YNFKEQ. Using its own MiXCR run on the reads, TCRdb lists one record per CDR3 protein. The sample consists of roughly 87,000 distinct CDR3 sequences, about 29% of them appearing once. Source: CD8+ T cells from cultured PBMCs, taken from culture after CMV antigen stimulation. The chain couples TRBV4-2 to TRBJ2-5; 7 positions agree with TRBD1. The sequence was collected from a human donor in good health (CMV status not recorded). Some clones in this sample may be carry-over from other donors' samples. DNA of the CDR3: TGTGCCAGCAGCCAAGAAGGGGGCGAGACCCAGTACTTC. Amino acids: CASSQEGGETQYF.